Following are 27 T cell receptor beta chains from one sample sequenced in a study of blood T cell repertoires in COVID-19. This table comes from immunoSEQ multiplex PCR, and its TCRdb copy is limited to in-frame clones, with some not included. Of hundreds of thousands of clones in the sample, roughly 89% were seen once. Source material: peripheral blood. The receptors derive from a man in his sixties who had recovered from COVID-19.

The chain combines TRBV4-2 with TRBJ2-3; 10 nucleotides match TRBD1. Germline CDR1 and CDR2: LGHNA and YNFKEQ. The length of the CDR3 is 17 residues. V shed 0 bases, J shed 3 bases, and the junction held 6 bases outside the gene matches. Written as DNA, the CDR3 is TGTGCCAGCAGCCAAGATCCCGACAGGGGGCGTACAGATACGCAGTATTTT. Its protein is CASSQDPDRGRTDTQYF.

The CDR3 DNA sequence: TGTGCCAGCATCTCAGCTGACAGGACCTACGAGCAGTACTTC. As protein: CASISADRTYEQYF. This chain links TRBV28 with TRBJ2-7, with a tentative D call TRBD1 (6 bases). CDR3 length equals 14 residues. V was clipped by 7 bases and J by 2 bases, with 15 bases between them. Germline V gene data show CDR1 as MDHEN and CDR2 as SYDVKM.

This chain joins TRBV7-2 and TRBJ1-2; 9 positions match TRBD1. This CDR3 is 14 amino acids long. Trimming took 5 bases from V and 4 from J; bases not matched to a gene: 5. Germline V CDR1 and CDR2: SGHTA, FQGNSA. The CDR3 protein is CASSKDRGFYGYTF. CDR3 DNA sequence: TGTGCCAGCAGCAAGGACAGGGGCTTCTATGGCTACACCTTC.

The J gene is TRBJ2-3, the V gene TRBV5-1, with 8 bases that match TRBD1. With V trimmed by 3 bases and J by 0 bases, 6 bases remained unmatched. The CDR3 is 16 amino acids. The germline V gene has CDR1 SGHRS and CDR2 YFSETQ. The CDR3 DNA sequence: TGCGCCAGCAGCTCGCAGGGGGCTTCTAGCACAGATACGCAGTATTTT. This sequence encodes CASSSQGASSTDTQYF.

The chain is built from TRBV28 and TRBJ1-2; 8 bases agree with TRBD1. The ends lost 11 bases at V and 3 bases at J; junction bases unmatched: 8. CDR1 is MDHEN and CDR2 is SYDVKM in the germline V gene. The CDR3 contains 13 residues. The CDR3 protein is CAGRGQVDYGYTF. CDR3 nucleotides: TGTGCCGGACGGGGACAGGTTGACTATGGCTACACCTTC.

The chain has TRBV11-2 and TRBJ2-1, with D possibly matching TRBD2 (5 bases). V was shortened by 1 base and J by 15 bases, with 13 bases between the two germline ends. Germline loops: CDR1 SGHAT, CDR2 FQNNGV. The CDR3 has 12 residues. The CDR3 loop is CASSLGAGRGFF. CDR3 nucleotide sequence: TGTGCCAGCAGCTTAGGGGCTGGACGGGGGTTCTTC.

Points on this clone: Mismatch with germline at one junction end may stem from a read error. This CDR3 is CASRFIRGGNNSPLHF. The CDR3 DNA sequence: TGCGCCAGCAGGTTTATTCGGGGAGGAAATAATTCACCCCTCCACTTT. V and J are TRBV6-6 and TRBJ1-6; D remains ambiguous. The CDR3 loop spans 16 amino acids. Germline CDR1 MNHNY, CDR2 SVGAGI (reference sequence).

The rearrangement uses TRBV27 and TRBJ1-1, with 7 positions matching TRBD1. The CDR3 is 15 residues long. Per the germline V gene, CDR1 is MNHEY and CDR2 is SMNVEV (reference sequence). V shed 8 bases, J shed 0 bases, and the junction held 9 bases outside the gene matches. This CDR3 reads CASGRGQVMNTEAFF. CDR3 bases: TGTGCCAGCGGCCGCGGACAGGTAATGAACACTGAAGCTTTCTTT.

The chain uses TRBV9 and TRBJ1-4; 7 bases are a match to TRBD1. The germline gives CDR1 SGDLS, CDR2 YYNGEE. The CDR3 totals 16 residues. The J segment lost 3 bases and the V segment lost 3 bases, leaving 8 bases of the junction unmatched. The CDR3 region is CASSGTGVRPNEKLFF. CDR3 DNA: TGTGCCAGCAGCGGTACAGGGGTCCGTCCTAATGAAAAACTGTTTTTT.

The chain couples TRBV7-8 to TRBJ1-4, with a tentative D call TRBD1 (6 bases). This CDR3 has 18 amino acids. In germline, CDR1 is SGHVS, CDR2 FQNEAQ. V lost 5 bases to trimming and J lost 3 bases, with 22 bases between them. CDR3 nucleotide sequence: TGTGCCAGCAGCCGAGGAGGGGGACCAGGGTGGCCTAATGAAAAACTGTTTTTT. Translation: CASSRGGGPGWPNEKLFF.

The rearrangement uses TRBV6-5 and TRBJ1-2; 7 nucleotides agree with TRBD1. Germline-derived CDR1 and CDR2 are MNHEY and SVGAGI. The trim removed 7 bases at V and 5 bases at J, leaving 4 bases unmatched. The CDR3 is made up of 12 amino acids. CDR3 region: CASKDRYYGYTF. The CDR3 region has the DNA TGTGCCAGCAAGGACAGGTATTATGGCTACACCTTC.

This clone was observed a single time. The genes are TRBV6-5 and TRBJ1-6, with a weak D call TRBD1 (6 bases). Germline V gene sequence: CDR1 MNHEY, CDR2 SVGAGI. V dropped 0 bases and J dropped 7 bases, with 13 bases sitting between them. CDR3 length: 16 amino acids. In DNA, the CDR3 is TGTGCCAGCAGTTACTCGGGACATCTCTACAATTCACCCCTCCACTTT. Amino acid sequence: CASSYSGHLYNSPLHF.

V gene TRBV7-8 combines with J gene TRBJ2-7; D is unresolved. CDR1 and CDR2 from the germline V gene are SGHVS and FQNEAQ. V was shortened by 1 base and J by 6 bases, with 10 bases between the two germline ends. This CDR3 spans 13 amino acids. In nucleotides, the CDR3 is TGTGCCAGCAGCTTAGGAGCGACGGGCGAGCAGTACTTC. It codes for CASSLGATGEQYF.

The CDR3: CTSSRRRNTQYF. CDR3 DNA: TGCACCAGCAGCCGAAGGCGGAATACGCAGTATTTT. The chain carries TRBV1 and TRBJ2-3; the table assigns TRBD2, which was not confirmed against the DNA. TRBV1 is shown as a pseudogene. The CDR3 extends over 12 amino acids.

The rearrangement links TRBV20-1 to TRBJ1-1; D perhaps matches TRBD1 (5 bases). CDR1 DFQATT and CDR2 SNEGSKA come from the germline V gene (reference sequence). This CDR3 spans 15 amino acids. V dropped 3 bases and J dropped 4 bases, with 18 bases sitting between them. CDR3 protein: CSASKYGAGSTEAFF. CDR3 in DNA: TGCAGTGCTAGTAAGTATGGGGCCGGCAGCACTGAAGCTTTCTTT.

The rearrangement uses TRBV19 and TRBJ1-2; 7 positions agree with TRBD1. With V trimmed by 7 bases and J by 3 bases, 11 bases remained unmatched. Germline V gives CDR1 LNHDA, CDR2 SQIVND (reference sequence). The CDR3 spans 15 residues. In nucleotides, the CDR3 is TGTGCCAGTAAGGCCCTCCAGGGGGGTTACTATGGCTACACCTTC. Translation: CASKALQGGYYGYTF.

This clone was seen just once. The chain has TRBV2 and TRBJ1-3; 11 bases map to TRBD1. Trimming took 0 bases from V and 0 from J; bases not matched to a gene: 4. CDR3 length equals 18 residues. The germline CDR1 and CDR2 sequences are SNHLY and FYNNEI. The CDR3 reads CASSEAWGQGGSGNTIYF. As DNA, the CDR3 is TGTGCCAGCAGTGAAGCGTGGGGACAGGGGGGCTCTGGAAACACCATATATTTT.

V gene TRBV5-1 combines with J gene TRBJ2-1; TRBD2 matches at 12 bases. CDR1 and CDR2 (germline): SGHRS, YFSETQ. The V gene end was trimmed by 2 bases and the J gene end by 4 bases; junction bases not matched to a gene: 4. CDR3 size: 16 residues. The CDR3 region has the DNA TGCGCCAGCAGCTTACCCGGGACTAGCGGGTACAATGAGCAGTTCTTC. Its translation is CASSLPGTSGYNEQFF. Looking up the rest from reference TRBV5-1 and TRBJ2-1 gives the full variable domain: KAGVTQTPRYLIKTRGQQVTLSCSPISGHRSVSWYQQTPGQGLQFLFEYFSETQRNKGNFPGRFSGRQFSNSRSEMNVSTLELGDSALYLCASSLPGTSGYNEQFFGPGTRLTVL.

The chain is built from TRBV10-3 and TRBJ1-2, with TRBD1 matching over 8 bases. The CDR3 sequence is 16 residues long. Germline V gives CDR1 ENHRY, CDR2 SYGVKD. Germline trimming cut 3 bases from V and 5 bases from J; bases unmatched to any gene: 11. This chain's CDR3 is CAISDKQGAKGYGYTF. CDR3 nucleotide sequence: TGTGCCATCAGTGATAAGCAGGGGGCCAAGGGATATGGCTACACCTTC.

The rearrangement joins TRBV7-9 to TRBJ2-3, with 12 positions matching TRBD2. The CDR3 runs 17 residues. CDR1 is SEHNR and CDR2 is FQNEAQ in the germline V gene (reference sequence). The junction had 5 bases not matched to a gene; V was cut back by 4 bases and J by 0 bases. CDR3 amino acids: CASSSGTSGPSTDTQYF. For the CDR3, the DNA is TGTGCCAGCAGCTCCGGGACTAGCGGGCCTAGCACAGATACGCAGTATTTT.

Here the CDR3 reads CARSDRVHEQYF. The CDR3 bases are TGTGCCAGATCGGACAGGGTCCACGAGCAGTACTTC. J is TRBJ2-7 and V is TRBV12-3 or TRBV12-4; 8 bases fit TRBD1. This CDR3 spans 12 amino acids. V shed 9 bases, J shed 5 bases, and the junction held 6 bases outside the gene matches.

The V call is TRBV10-1, the J call TRBJ2-7, with 8 bases fitting TRBD1. This CDR3 has 18 residues. V shed 4 bases, J shed 0 bases, and the junction held 14 bases outside the gene matches. CDR1 and CDR2 (germline): WNHNN, SYGVQD (reference sequence). CDR3 sequence reads: CASSGQGQVRLFSYEQYF. The CDR3 DNA reads TGCGCCAGCAGTGGACAGGGACAGGTTCGCCTATTCTCCTACGAGCAGTACTTC.

The chain joins TRBV30 to TRBJ2-7, with 12 bases identical to TRBD2. Per the germline V gene, CDR1 is GTSNPN and CDR2 is SVGIG (reference sequence). The CDR3 is 16 amino acids. V was clipped by 5 bases and J by 6 bases; unmatched bases: 14. The CDR3 nucleotides are TGTGCCTGGGTCCCTAGCGGGGGGGACATACCGGGCGAGCAGTACTTC. This codes for CAWVPSGGDIPGEQYF.

This chain links TRBV6-2 or TRBV6-3 with TRBJ1-1, with 10 bases identical to TRBD1. The germline gives CDR1 MNHEY, CDR2 SVGEGT. Trimming took 2 bases from V and 3 from J; bases not matched to a gene: 21. CDR3 length equals 21 residues. The CDR3, as DNA: TGTGCCAGCAGTTACAATCCGGTTCCGGACAGGGGGGGGCTAGTGGACACTGAAGCTTTCTTT. This encodes CASSYNPVPDRGGLVDTEAFF.

The chain couples TRBV5-1 to TRBJ2-5; 10 bases align to TRBD1. V lost 3 bases and J lost 2; bases outside the gene matches: 4. The CDR3 contains 15 residues. The germline gives CDR1 SGHRS, CDR2 YFSETQ. CDR3 residues: CASSWRTGGQETQYF. CDR3 DNA sequence: TGCGCCAGCAGCTGGAGGACAGGGGGACAAGAGACCCAGTACTTC.

This chain links TRBV19 with TRBJ2-1; a weak D match, TRBD1 (6 bases). In germline, CDR1 is LNHDA, CDR2 SQIVND (reference sequence). Trimming removed 0 bases at V and 7 bases at J, with 10 bases between. The CDR3 consists of 14 residues. The CDR3 DNA reads TGTGCCAGTAGTATAGAAAGGGGGAATAATGAGCAGTTCTTC. Translation: CASSIERGNNEQFF.

This rearrangement joins TRBV4-3 to TRBJ2-3; weak D call: TRBD2 (5 bases). The V and J ends lost 1 base and 2 bases respectively, with 10 bases between them. CDR1 and CDR2 (germline): LGHNA, YSLEER. This CDR3 has 15 amino acids. The CDR3 sequence is CASSQGVANTDTQYF. CDR3 DNA sequence: TGCGCCAGCAGCCAAGGGGTAGCGAACACAGATACGCAGTATTTT.